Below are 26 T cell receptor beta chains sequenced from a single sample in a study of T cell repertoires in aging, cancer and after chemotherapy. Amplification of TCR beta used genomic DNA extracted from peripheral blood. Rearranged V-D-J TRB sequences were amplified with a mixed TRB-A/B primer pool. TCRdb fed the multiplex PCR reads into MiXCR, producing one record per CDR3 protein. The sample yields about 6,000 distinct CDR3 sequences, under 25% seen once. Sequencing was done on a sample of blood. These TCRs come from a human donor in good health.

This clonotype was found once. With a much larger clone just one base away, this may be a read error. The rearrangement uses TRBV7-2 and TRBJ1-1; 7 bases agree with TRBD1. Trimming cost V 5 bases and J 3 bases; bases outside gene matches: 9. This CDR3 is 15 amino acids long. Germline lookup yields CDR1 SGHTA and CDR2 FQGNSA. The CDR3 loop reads CASSPGTDMDTEAFF. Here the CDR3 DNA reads TGTGCCAGCAGCCCAGGGACAGACATGGACACTGAAGCTTTCTTT.

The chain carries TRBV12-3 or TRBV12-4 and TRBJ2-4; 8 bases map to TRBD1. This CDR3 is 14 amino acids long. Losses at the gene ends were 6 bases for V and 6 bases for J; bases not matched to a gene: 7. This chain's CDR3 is CASRTQGAGNIQYF. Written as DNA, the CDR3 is TGTGCCAGCAGAACCCAGGGGGCAGGAAACATTCAGTACTTC.

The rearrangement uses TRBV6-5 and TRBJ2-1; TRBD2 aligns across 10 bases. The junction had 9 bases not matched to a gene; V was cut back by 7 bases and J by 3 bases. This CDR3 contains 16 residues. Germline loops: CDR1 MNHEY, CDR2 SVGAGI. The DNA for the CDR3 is TGTGCCAGCATTTGGCTAGCGGGAGAAAGCTACAATGAGCAGTTCTTC. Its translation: CASIWLAGESYNEQFF.

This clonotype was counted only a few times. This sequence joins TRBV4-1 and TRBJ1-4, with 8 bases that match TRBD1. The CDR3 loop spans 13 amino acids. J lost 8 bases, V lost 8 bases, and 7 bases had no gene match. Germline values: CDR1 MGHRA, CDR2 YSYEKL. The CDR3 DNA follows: TGCGCCAGCGGCAGGGGGCCGGGGGAAAAACTGTTTTTT. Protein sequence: CASGRGPGEKLFF.

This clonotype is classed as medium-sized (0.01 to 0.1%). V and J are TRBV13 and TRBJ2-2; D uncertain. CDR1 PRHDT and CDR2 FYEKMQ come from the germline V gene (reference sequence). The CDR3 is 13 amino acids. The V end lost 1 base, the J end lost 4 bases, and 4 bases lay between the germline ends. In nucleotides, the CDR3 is TGTGCCAGCAGCTTAGTAGGCACCGGGGAGCTGTTTTTT. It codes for CASSLVGTGELFF. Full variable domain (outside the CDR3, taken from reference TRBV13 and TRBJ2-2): AAGVIQSPRHLIKEKRETATLKCYPIPRHDTVYWYQQGPGQDPQFLISFYEKMQSDKGSIPDRFSAQQFSDYHSELNMSSLELGDSALYFCASSLVGTGELFFGEGSRLTVL.

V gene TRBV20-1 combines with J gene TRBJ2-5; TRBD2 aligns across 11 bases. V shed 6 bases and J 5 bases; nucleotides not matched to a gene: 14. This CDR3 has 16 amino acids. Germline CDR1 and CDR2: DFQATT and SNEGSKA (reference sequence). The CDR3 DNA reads TGCAGTGCGGACCTACTACTAGCGGGGGTTGGGGAGACCCAGTACTTC. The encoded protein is CSADLLLAGVGETQYF.

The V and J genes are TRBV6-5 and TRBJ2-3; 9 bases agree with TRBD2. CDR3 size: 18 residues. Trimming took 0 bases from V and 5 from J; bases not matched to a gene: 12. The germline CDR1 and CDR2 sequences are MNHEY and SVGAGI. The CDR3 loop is CASSYSIFSSGVIDTQYF. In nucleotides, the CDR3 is TGTGCCAGCAGTTACTCGATATTTTCTAGCGGGGTGATAGATACGCAGTATTTT.

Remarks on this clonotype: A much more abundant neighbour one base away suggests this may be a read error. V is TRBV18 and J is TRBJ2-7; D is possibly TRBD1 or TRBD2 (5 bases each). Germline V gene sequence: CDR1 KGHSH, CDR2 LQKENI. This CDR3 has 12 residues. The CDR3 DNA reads TGTGCCAGCACACCAGGGACCGCCGAGCAGTACTTC. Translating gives CASTPGTAEQYF.

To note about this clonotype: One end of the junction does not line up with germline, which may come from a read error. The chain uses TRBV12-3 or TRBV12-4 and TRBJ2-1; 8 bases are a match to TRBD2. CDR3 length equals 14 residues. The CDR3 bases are TGTGACAGCACCCCCCGACTAGCGCGGAATGAGCAGTTCTTC. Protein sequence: CDSTPRLARNEQFF.

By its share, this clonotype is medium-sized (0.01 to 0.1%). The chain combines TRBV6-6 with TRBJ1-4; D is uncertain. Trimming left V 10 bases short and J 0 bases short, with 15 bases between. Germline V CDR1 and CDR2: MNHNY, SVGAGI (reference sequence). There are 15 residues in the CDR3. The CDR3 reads CATDNRGATNEKLFF. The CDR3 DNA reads TGTGCCACCGATAACCGGGGTGCAACTAATGAAAAACTGTTTTTT.

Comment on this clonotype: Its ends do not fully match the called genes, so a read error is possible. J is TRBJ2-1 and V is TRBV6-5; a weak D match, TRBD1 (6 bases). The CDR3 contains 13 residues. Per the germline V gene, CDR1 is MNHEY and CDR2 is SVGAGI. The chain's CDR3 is CASSLTGFNEQFF. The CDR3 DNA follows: TGCGCCAGCAGCTTGACAGGTTTCAATGAGCAGTTCTTC.

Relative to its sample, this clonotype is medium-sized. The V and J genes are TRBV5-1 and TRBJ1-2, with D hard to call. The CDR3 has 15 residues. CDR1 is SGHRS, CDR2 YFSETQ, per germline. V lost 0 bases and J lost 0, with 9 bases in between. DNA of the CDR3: TGCGCCAGCAGCTTGGATGTAGGGACTAACTATGGCTACACCTTC. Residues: CASSLDVGTNYGYTF.

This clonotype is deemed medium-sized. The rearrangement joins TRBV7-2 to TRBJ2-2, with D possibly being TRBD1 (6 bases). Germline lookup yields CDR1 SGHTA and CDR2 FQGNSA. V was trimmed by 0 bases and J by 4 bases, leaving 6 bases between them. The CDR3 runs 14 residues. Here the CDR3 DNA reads TGTGCCAGCAGCTTAGCACAGGGCACCGGGGAGCTGTTTTTT. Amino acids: CASSLAQGTGELFF. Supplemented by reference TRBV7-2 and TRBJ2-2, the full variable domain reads GAGVSQSPSNKVTEKGKDVELRCDPISGHTALYWYRQSLGQGLEFLIYFQGNSAPDKSGLPSDRFSAERTGGSVSTLTIQRTQQEDSAVYLCASSLAQGTGELFFGEGSRLTVL.

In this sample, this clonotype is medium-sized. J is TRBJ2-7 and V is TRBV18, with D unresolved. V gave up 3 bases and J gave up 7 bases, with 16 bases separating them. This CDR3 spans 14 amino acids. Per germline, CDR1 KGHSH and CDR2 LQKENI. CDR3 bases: TGTGCCAGCTCACCGGTAGACGCACTTGGGGAGCAGTACGTC. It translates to CASSPVDALGEQYV.

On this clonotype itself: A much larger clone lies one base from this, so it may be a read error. The CDR3 sequence: CASSQALGDAQYF. DNA for the CDR3: TGTGCCAGCAGCCAGGCTTTAGGAGATGCGCAGTATTTT. V usage is TRBV5-3 and J usage is TRBJ2-3, with D unclear. TRBV5-3 belongs to the ORF category, with a function that is uncertain. The CDR3 runs 13 residues.

The CDR3 coding sequence is TGTGCCAGCAGTTCCCGACCGGGGACAGGGTACGAGCAGTACTTC. It yields the protein CASSSRPGTGYEQYF. The chain links TRBV6-5 to TRBJ2-7, with 9 nucleotides matching TRBD1. Germline V lookup: CDR1 MNHEY, CDR2 SVGAGI. CDR3 length: 15 residues. With V trimmed by 4 bases and J by 4 bases, 8 bases remained unmatched.

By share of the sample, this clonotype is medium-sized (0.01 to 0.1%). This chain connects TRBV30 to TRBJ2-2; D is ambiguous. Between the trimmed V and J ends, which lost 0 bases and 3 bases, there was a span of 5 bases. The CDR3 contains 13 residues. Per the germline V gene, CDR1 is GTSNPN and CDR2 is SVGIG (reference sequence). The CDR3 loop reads CAWSVYHTGELFF. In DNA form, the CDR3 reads TGTGCCTGGAGTGTATACCACACCGGGGAGCTGTTTTTT.

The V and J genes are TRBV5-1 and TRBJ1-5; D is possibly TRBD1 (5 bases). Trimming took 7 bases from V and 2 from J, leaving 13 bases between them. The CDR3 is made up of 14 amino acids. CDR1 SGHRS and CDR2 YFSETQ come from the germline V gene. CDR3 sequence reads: CASGPGTGNQPQHF. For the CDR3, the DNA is TGCGCCAGCGGTCCGGGGACGGGCAATCAGCCCCAGCATTTT. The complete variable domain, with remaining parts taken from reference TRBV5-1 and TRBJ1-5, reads KAGVTQTPRYLIKTRGQQVTLSCSPISGHRSVSWYQQTPGQGLQFLFEYFSETQRNKGNFPGRFSGRQFSNSRSEMNVSTLELGDSALYLCASGPGTGNQPQHFGDGTRLSIL.

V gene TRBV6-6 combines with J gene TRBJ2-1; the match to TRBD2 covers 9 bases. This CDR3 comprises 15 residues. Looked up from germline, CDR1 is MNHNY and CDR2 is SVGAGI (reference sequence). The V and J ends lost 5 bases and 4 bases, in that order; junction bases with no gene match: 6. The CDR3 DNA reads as TGTGCCAGCAGTGACCTCAGCGGGGGGTACAATGAGCAGTTCTTC. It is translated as CASSDLSGGYNEQFF.

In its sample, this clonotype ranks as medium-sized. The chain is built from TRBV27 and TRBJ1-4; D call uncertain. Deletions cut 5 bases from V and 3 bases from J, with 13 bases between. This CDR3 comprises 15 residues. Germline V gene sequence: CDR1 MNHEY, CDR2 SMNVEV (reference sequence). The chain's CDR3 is CASSPSVNPNEKLFF. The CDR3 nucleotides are TGTGCCAGCAGTCCGTCAGTGAATCCTAATGAAAAACTGTTTTTT.

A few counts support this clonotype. CDR3 loop: CASSLVAGSNEQFF. The CDR3 DNA reads as TGCGCCAGCAGCTTGGTAGCGGGATCGAATGAGCAGTTCTTC. The rearrangement uses TRBV5-1 and TRBJ2-1; the match to TRBD2 covers 8 bases. From germline, CDR1 is SGHRS and CDR2 YFSETQ. The CDR3 is made up of 14 amino acids. Trimming at V came to 0 bases and at J to 7 bases, leaving 3 bases not matched to a gene.

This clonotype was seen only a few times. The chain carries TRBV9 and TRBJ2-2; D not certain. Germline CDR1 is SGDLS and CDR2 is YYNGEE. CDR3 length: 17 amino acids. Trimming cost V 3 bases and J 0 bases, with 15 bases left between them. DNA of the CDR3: TGTGCCAGCAGCGCCCCGGGCGCACGAGCGAACACCGGGGAGCTGTTTTTT. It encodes CASSAPGARANTGELFF.

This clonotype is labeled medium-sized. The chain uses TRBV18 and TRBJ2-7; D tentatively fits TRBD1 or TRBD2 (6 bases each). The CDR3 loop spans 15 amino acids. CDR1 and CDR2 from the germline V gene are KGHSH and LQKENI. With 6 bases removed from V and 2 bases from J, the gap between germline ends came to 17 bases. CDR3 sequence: CASSREAGVAYEQYF. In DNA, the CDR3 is TGTGCCAGCTCGAGGGAGGCAGGGGTTGCCTACGAGCAGTACTTC.

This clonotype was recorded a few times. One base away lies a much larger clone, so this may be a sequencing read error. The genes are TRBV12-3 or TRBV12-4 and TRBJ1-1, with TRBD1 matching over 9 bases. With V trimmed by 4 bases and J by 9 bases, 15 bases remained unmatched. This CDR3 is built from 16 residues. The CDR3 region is CASSSSPGQGRPQAFF. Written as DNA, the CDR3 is TGTGCCAGCAGTTCCTCTCCGGGACAGGGAAGACCTCAAGCTTTCTTT.

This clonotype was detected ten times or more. CDR3 coding DNA: TGCAGTGCTAGAGCCTCACAGGGGGCGGGTGAGCAGTTCTTC. Its translation: CSARASQGAGEQFF. This chain connects TRBV20-1 to TRBJ2-1; 9 bases agree with TRBD1. Germline-derived CDR1 and CDR2 are DFQATT and SNEGSKA (reference sequence). This CDR3 has 14 amino acids. Unmatched junction bases numbered 7, after V lost 1 base and J lost 9 bases.

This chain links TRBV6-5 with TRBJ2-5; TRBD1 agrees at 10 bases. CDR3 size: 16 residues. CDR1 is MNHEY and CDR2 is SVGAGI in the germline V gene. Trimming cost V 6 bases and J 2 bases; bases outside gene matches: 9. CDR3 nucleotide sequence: TGTGCCAGCAGGCAGAAGGACAGGGGGATTCAAGAGACCCAGTACTTC. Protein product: CASRQKDRGIQETQYF.